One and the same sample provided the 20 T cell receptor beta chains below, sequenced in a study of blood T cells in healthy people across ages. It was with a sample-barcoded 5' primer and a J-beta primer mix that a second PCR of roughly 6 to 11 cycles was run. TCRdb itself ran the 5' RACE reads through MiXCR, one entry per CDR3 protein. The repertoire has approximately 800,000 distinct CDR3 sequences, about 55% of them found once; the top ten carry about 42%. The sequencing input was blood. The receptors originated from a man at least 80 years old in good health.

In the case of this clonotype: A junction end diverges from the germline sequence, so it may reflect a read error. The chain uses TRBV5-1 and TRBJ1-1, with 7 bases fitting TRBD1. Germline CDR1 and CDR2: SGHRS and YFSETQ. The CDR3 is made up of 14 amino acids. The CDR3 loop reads CASSLSGGDTEAVF. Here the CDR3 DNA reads TGCGCCAGCAGCTTGTCAGGGGGGGACACTGAAGCTGTCTTT. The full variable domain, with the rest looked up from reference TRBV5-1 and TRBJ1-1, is KAGVTQTPRYLIKTRGQQVTLSCSPISGHRSVSWYQQTPGQGLQFLFEYFSETQRNKGNFPGRFSGRQFSNSRSEMNVSTLELGDSALYLCASSLSGGDTEAVFGQGTRLTVV.

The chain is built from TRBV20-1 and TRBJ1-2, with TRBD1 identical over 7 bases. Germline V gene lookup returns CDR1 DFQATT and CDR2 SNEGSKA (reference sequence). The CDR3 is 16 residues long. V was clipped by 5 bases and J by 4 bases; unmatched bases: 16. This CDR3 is CSAPPRQGLFLYGYTF. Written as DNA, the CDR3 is TGCAGTGCTCCTCCACGACAGGGACTCTTCCTCTATGGCTACACCTTC.

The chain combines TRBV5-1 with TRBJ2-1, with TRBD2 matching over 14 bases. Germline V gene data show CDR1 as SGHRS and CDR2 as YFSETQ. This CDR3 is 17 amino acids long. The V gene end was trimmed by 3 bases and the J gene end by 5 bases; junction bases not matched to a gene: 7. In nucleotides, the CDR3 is TGCGCCAGCAGCTGGACTAGCGGGAGGAGATCACACAATGAGCAGTTCTTC. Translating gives CASSWTSGRRSHNEQFF.

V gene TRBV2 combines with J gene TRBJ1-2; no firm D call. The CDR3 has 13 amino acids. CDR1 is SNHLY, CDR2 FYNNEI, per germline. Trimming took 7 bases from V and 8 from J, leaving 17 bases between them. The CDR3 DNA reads TGTGCCAGCACTCCTGGTCCGTCTGAGGGCTACACCTTC. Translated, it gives CASTPGPSEGYTF. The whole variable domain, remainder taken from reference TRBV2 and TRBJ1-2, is EPEVTQTPSHQVTQMGQEVILRCVPISNHLYFYWYRQILGQKVEFLVSFYNNEISEKSEIFDDQFSVERPDGSNFTLKIRSTKLEDSAMYFCASTPGPSEGYTFGSGTRLTVV.

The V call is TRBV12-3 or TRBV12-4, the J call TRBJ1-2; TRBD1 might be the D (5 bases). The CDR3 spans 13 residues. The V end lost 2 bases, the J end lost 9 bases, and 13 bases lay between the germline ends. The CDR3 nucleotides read TGTGCCAGCAGTTTAACAGGAGGTTGGAGCTACACCTTC. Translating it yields CASSLTGGWSYTF.

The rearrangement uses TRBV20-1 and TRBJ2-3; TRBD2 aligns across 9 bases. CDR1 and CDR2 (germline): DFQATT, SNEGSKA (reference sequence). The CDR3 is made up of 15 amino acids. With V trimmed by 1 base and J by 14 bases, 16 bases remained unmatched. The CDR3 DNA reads TGCAGTGCTAGAGCCCCGGGACTAGCTGGGAGATACGCGTATTTT. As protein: CSARAPGLAGRYAYF.

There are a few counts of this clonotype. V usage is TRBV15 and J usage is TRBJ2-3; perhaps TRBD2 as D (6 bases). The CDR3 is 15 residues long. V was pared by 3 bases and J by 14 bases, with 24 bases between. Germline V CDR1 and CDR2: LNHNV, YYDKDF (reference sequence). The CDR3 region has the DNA TGTGCCACCAGCAGGGGTAGCGGATGGTGGGGATACGCGTATTTT. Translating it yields CATSRGSGWWGYAYF.

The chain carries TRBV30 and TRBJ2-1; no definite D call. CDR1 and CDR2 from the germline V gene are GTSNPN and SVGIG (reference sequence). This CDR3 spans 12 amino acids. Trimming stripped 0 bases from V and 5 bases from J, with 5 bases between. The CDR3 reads CAWSVTHNEQFF. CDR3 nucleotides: TGTGCCTGGAGTGTAACTCACAATGAGCAGTTCTTC.

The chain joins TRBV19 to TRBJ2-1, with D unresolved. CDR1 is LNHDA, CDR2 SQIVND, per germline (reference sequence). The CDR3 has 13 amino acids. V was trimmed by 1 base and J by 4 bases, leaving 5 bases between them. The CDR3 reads CASSIGQYNEQFF. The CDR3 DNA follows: TGTGCCAGTAGTATAGGGCAATACAATGAGCAGTTCTTC.

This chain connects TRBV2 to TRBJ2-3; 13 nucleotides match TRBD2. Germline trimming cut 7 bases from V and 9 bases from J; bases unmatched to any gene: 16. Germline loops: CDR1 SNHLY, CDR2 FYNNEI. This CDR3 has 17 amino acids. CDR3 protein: CASIPNPGLAGVETQYF. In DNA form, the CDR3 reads TGTGCCAGCATTCCGAACCCCGGACTAGCGGGAGTAGAAACGCAGTATTTT.

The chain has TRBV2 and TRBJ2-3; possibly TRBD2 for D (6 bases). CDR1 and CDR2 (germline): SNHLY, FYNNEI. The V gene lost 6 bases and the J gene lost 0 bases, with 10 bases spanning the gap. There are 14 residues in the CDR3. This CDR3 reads CASRWTMSTDTQYF. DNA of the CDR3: TGTGCCAGCAGATGGACTATGAGCACAGATACGCAGTATTTT.

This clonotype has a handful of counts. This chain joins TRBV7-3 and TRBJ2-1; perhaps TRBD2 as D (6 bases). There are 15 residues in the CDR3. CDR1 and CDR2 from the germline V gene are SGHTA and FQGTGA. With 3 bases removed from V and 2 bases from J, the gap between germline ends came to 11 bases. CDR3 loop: CASSFGRGAYNEQFF. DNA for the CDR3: TGTGCCAGCAGCTTCGGCCGCGGGGCCTACAATGAGCAGTTCTTC.

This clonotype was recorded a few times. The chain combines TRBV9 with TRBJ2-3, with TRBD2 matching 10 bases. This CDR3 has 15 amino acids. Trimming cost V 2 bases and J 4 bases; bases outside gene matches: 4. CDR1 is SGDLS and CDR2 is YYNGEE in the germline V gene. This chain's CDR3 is CASSVTSGTSDTQYF. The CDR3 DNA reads TGTGCCAGCAGCGTTACTAGCGGGACCTCAGATACGCAGTATTTT.

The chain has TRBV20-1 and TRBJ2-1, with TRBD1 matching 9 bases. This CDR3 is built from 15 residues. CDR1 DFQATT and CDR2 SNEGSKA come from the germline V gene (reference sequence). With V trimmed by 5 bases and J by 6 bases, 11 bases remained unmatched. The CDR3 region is CSAAPTGGIFNEQFF. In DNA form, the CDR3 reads TGCAGTGCTGCACCGACAGGGGGTATATTCAATGAGCAGTTCTTC.

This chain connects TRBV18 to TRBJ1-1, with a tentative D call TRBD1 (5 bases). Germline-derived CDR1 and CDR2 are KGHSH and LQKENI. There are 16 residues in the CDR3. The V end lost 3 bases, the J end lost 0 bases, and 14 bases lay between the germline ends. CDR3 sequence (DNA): TGTGCCAGCTCACCTACCGGGGCAGGCATGAACACTGAAGCTTTCTTT. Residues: CASSPTGAGMNTEAFF. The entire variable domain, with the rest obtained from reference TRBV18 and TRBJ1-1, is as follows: NAGVMQNPRHLVRRRGQEARLRCSPMKGHSHVYWYRQLPEEGLKFMVYLQKENIIDESGMPKERFSAEFPKEGPSILRIQQVVRGDSAAYFCASSPTGAGMNTEAFFGQGTRLTVV.

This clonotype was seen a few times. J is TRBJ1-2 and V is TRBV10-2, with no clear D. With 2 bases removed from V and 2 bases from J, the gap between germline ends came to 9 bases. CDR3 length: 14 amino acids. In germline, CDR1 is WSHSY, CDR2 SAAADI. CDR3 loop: CASSEGAQNYGYTF. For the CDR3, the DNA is TGCGCCAGCAGTGAGGGAGCGCAGAACTATGGCTACACCTTC.

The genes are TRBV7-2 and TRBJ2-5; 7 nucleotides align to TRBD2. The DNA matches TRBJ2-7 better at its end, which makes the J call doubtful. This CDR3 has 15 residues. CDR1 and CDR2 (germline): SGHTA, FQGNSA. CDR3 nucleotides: TGTGCCAGCAGCTACTTCGGCGGGGGTGGGCACGAGCAGTACTTC. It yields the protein CASSYFGGGGHEQYF.

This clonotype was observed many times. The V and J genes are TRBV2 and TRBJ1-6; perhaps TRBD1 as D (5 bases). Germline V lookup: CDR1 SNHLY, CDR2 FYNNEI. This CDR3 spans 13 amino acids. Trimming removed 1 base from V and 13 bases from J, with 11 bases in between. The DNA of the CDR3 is TGTGCCAGCAGTGAAGTCGGGGACGCTCCCCTCCACTTT. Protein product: CASSEVGDAPLHF.

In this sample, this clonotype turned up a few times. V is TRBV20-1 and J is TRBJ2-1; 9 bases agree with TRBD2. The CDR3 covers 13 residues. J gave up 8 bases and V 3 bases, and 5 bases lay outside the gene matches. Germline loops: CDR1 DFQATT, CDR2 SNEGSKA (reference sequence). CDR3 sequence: CSASSGSRDEQFF. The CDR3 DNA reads TGCAGTGCTAGTAGCGGGAGTCGGGATGAGCAGTTCTTC.

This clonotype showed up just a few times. The CDR3 region has the DNA TGTGCCAGCAGCCAAGAGGGACTAGCGCCAAACAATGAGCAGTTCTTC. It specifies CASSQEGLAPNNEQFF. The V call is TRBV4-2, the J call TRBJ2-1; 10 bases are shared with TRBD2. The CDR3 has 16 amino acids. V lost 0 bases to trimming and J lost 5 bases; unmatched junction nucleotides: 4. The germline V gene encodes CDR1 LGHNA and CDR2 YNFKEQ.